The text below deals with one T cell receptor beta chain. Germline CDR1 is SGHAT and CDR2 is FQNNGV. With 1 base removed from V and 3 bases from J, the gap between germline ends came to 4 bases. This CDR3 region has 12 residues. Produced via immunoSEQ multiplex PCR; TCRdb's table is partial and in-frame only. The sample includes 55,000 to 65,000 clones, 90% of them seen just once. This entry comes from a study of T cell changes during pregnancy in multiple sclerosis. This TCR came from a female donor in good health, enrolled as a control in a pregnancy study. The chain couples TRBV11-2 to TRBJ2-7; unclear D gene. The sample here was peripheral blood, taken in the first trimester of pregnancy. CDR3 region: CASSLARYEQYF. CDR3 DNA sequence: TGTGCCAGCAGCTTAGCCCGCTACGAGCAGTACTTC.